The 26 T cell receptor beta chains below come from one sample, sequenced in a study of T cells after yellow fever vaccination. TCRdb analysed the 5' RACE reads with MiXCR anew, one entry per CDR3 protein. Of 360,000 or so distinct CDR3 sequences in the sample, more than 9% are singletons; the top ten hold less than 20%. The sequenced sample was PBMCs, obtained on the day of the first yellow fever vaccination. These receptors all come from a man in his late teens or twenties who received the YFV17D yellow fever vaccine.

The sample holds a few counts of this clonotype. CDR3: CAISVSRDTNYGYTF. The CDR3 bases are TGTGCCATCAGTGTCTCGCGGGACACTAACTATGGCTACACCTTC. The J gene is TRBJ1-2, the V gene TRBV10-3; tentative D call: TRBD1 (6 bases). The CDR3 extends over 15 amino acids. V dropped 4 bases and J dropped 0 bases, with 12 bases sitting between them. Germline-derived CDR1 and CDR2 are ENHRY and SYGVKD.

This clonotype has a handful of counts. J is TRBJ2-3 and V is TRBV27; 12 bases map to TRBD2. Germline loops: CDR1 MNHEY, CDR2 SMNVEV (reference sequence). Unmatched junction bases numbered 5, after V lost 5 bases and J lost 2 bases. This CDR3 has 16 residues. Here the CDR3 reads CASSLRTSGATDTQYF. The CDR3 DNA follows: TGTGCCAGCAGTCTCCGGACTAGCGGGGCCACAGATACGCAGTATTTT.

This clonotype occurred a few times. The chain employs TRBV5-6 and TRBJ1-2, with 9 bases matching TRBD1. This CDR3 is built from 16 residues. Germline trimming cut 6 bases from V and 4 bases from J; bases unmatched to any gene: 13. Germline loops: CDR1 SGHDT, CDR2 YYEEEE. CDR3 loop: CASTSGTGSRGYGYTF. CDR3 coding DNA: TGTGCCAGCACCTCAGGGACAGGGTCTAGGGGCTATGGCTACACCTTC.

This clonotype was seen ten or more times. This chain joins TRBV5-1 and TRBJ1-3; D might be TRBD1 (6 bases). The CDR3 contains 14 residues. Trimming took 6 bases from V and 4 from J, leaving 14 bases between them. Germline CDR1 SGHRS, CDR2 YFSETQ. CDR3 loop: CASKGGSSGNTIYF. CDR3 nucleotides: TGCGCCAGCAAGGGGGGTTCCTCCGGAAACACCATATATTTT. Looking up the rest from reference TRBV5-1 and TRBJ1-3 gives the full variable domain: KAGVTQTPRYLIKTRGQQVTLSCSPISGHRSVSWYQQTPGQGLQFLFEYFSETQRNKGNFPGRFSGRQFSNSRSEMNVSTLELGDSALYLCASKGGSSGNTIYFGEGSWLTVV.

The rearrangement uses TRBV7-2 and TRBJ1-2, with a weak D call TRBD1 (5 bases). CDR1 and CDR2 (germline): SGHTA, FQGNSA. Trimming stripped 5 bases from V and 6 bases from J, with 19 bases between. The CDR3 is made up of 15 amino acids. CDR3 nucleotides: TGTGCCAGCAGCCCCCGAGGAGGGGAGGTCCATGGCTACACCTTC. Encoded protein: CASSPRGGEVHGYTF. Drawing the rest from reference TRBV7-2 and TRBJ1-2, the complete variable domain is GAGVSQSPSNKVTEKGKDVELRCDPISGHTALYWYRQSLGQGLEFLIYFQGNSAPDKSGLPSDRFSAERTGGSVSTLTIQRTQQEDSAVYLCASSPRGGEVHGYTFGSGTRLTVV.

This clonotype was counted a few times. The V call is TRBV9, the J call TRBJ2-7, with a tentative D call TRBD1 (6 bases). Looked up from germline, CDR1 is SGDLS and CDR2 is YYNGEE. V was cut by 4 bases and J by 3 bases, with 17 bases left in between. The CDR3 spans 15 residues. In nucleotides, the CDR3 is TGTGCCAGCAGCACTGGGGGCGGGTATGTCTACGAGCAGTACTTC. It is translated as CASSTGGGYVYEQYF.

V and J are TRBV7-9 and TRBJ2-5, with 7 bases fitting TRBD1. CDR3 length: 14 residues. Trimming at V came to 5 bases and at J to 5 bases, leaving 8 bases not matched to a gene. Germline V gene data show CDR1 as SEHNR and CDR2 as FQNEAQ (reference sequence). CDR3 DNA sequence: TGTGCCAGCAGCCCATCGGACAGGTTTGAGACCCAGTACTTC. Translated, it gives CASSPSDRFETQYF.

The chain couples TRBV3-1 to TRBJ2-2, with D tentatively TRBD1 (5 bases). Germline CDR1 reads LGHDT; CDR2 reads YNNKEL (reference sequence). V was clipped by 1 base and J by 4 bases, with 10 bases between them. The CDR3 length is 15 residues. The CDR3 loop is CASSQASGRTGELFF. The CDR3 region has the DNA TGTGCCAGCAGCCAAGCTTCAGGGCGCACCGGGGAGCTGTTTTTT.

This clonotype has a handful of counts. The rearrangement uses TRBV2 and TRBJ2-3, with 7 bases lining up with TRBD2. There are 11 residues in the CDR3. The germline CDR1 and CDR2 sequences are SNHLY and FYNNEI. The CDR3 DNA is TGTGGGGGGGGGAGCACAGATACGCAGTATTTT. Its protein is CGGGSTDTQYF.

As for this clonotype: A much larger clone is a single base away; this may be a read error. The rearrangement joins TRBV29-1 to TRBJ1-1; D ambiguous. The CDR3 contains 12 residues. Germline values: CDR1 SQVTM, CDR2 ANQGSEA. V was cut by 4 bases and J by 7 bases, with 13 bases left in between. CDR3 bases: TGCAGCGTTGGGAGTGGGCGGTTTGAAGCTTTCTTT. Encoded protein: CSVGSGRFEAFF.

Many counts were recorded for this clonotype. The chain carries TRBV7-2 and TRBJ2-5, with 8 bases aligning to TRBD1. The CDR3 covers 15 residues. From germline, CDR1 is SGHTA and CDR2 FQGNSA. The V gene end was trimmed by 1 base and the J gene end by 1 base; junction bases not matched to a gene: 2. The DNA for the CDR3 is TGTGCCAGCAGCTTAGGTGGACAGGGCCAAGAGACCCAGTACTTC. Protein sequence: CASSLGGQGQETQYF.

The chain recombines TRBV29-1 with TRBJ2-2, with D tentatively TRBD1 or TRBD2 (7 bases each). Germline lookup yields CDR1 SQVTM and CDR2 ANQGSEA. CDR3 length: 13 amino acids. Deletions cut 4 bases from V and 10 bases from J, with 16 bases between. The CDR3 bases are TGCAGCGTTGCAGGGGGGGGTTCCGAGGAGCTGTTTTTT. This encodes CSVAGGGSEELFF.

This clonotype was recorded at least ten times. The chain combines TRBV5-1 with TRBJ2-4; no firm D call. With 4 bases removed from V and 4 bases from J, the gap between germline ends came to 12 bases. The CDR3 extends over 14 amino acids. The germline gives CDR1 SGHRS, CDR2 YFSETQ. The CDR3 DNA is TGCGCCAGCAGCCCCGCTCTTGGTAAAAACATTCAGTACTTC. Amino acids: CASSPALGKNIQYF.

The sample holds a few counts of this clonotype. V gene TRBV7-8 combines with J gene TRBJ1-5; TRBD1 might be the D (5 bases). The germline CDR1 and CDR2 sequences are SGHVS and FQNEAQ. V lost 5 bases and J lost 6, with 11 bases in between. CDR3 size: 13 residues. CDR3 nucleotide sequence: TGTGCCAGCAGCACGCAGGGTTTTCAGCCCCAGCATTTT. This encodes CASSTQGFQPQHF.

This clonotype was seen a handful of times. The chain recombines TRBV9 with TRBJ2-7; perhaps TRBD1 as D (5 bases). This CDR3 region has 13 residues. With 2 bases removed from V and 7 bases from J, the gap between germline ends came to 13 bases. CDR1 is SGDLS, CDR2 YYNGEE, per germline. The CDR3 nucleotides are TGTGCCAGCAGCGTCGACAGCCTTACGGAGCAGTACTTC. Its protein product is CASSVDSLTEQYF.

This clonotype was picked up a small number of times. J is TRBJ1-1 and V is TRBV20-1; no firm D call. V was pared by 6 bases and J by 0 bases, with 17 bases between. The germline gives CDR1 DFQATT, CDR2 SNEGSKA (reference sequence). The CDR3 extends over 15 amino acids. DNA for the CDR3: TGCAGTGCAACTCTCCCGGTGAGGGTGAACACTGAAGCTTTCTTT. Residues: CSATLPVRVNTEAFF.

This clonotype was seen only a few times. The chain recombines TRBV5-1 with TRBJ2-3; 9 bases align to TRBD1. Germline values: CDR1 SGHRS, CDR2 YFSETQ. Losses at the gene ends were 2 bases for V and 3 bases for J; bases not matched to a gene: 10. This CDR3 spans 17 amino acids. In DNA, the CDR3 is TGCGCCAGCAGCTTAAACCGGGACAGGGAATGGACAGATACGCAGTATTTT. Protein: CASSLNRDREWTDTQYF. The full variable domain, rest sourced from reference TRBV5-1 and TRBJ2-3, is KAGVTQTPRYLIKTRGQQVTLSCSPISGHRSVSWYQQTPGQGLQFLFEYFSETQRNKGNFPGRFSGRQFSNSRSEMNVSTLELGDSALYLCASSLNRDREWTDTQYFGPGTRLTVL.

This clonotype has only a few counts. The V and J genes are TRBV5-4 and TRBJ2-1; the match to TRBD2 covers 7 bases. This CDR3 comprises 15 residues. Trimming cost V 4 bases and J 4 bases; bases outside gene matches: 8. Per germline, CDR1 SGHNT and CDR2 YYREEE (reference sequence). The CDR3 reads CASSGVGRDYNEQFF. In DNA, the CDR3 is TGTGCCAGCAGCGGGGTAGGGAGGGATTACAATGAGCAGTTCTTC.

This sequence joins TRBV20-1 and TRBJ2-3; possibly TRBD2 for D (6 bases). V dropped 5 bases and J dropped 5 bases, with 14 bases sitting between them. From germline, CDR1 is DFQATT and CDR2 SNEGSKA (reference sequence). The CDR3 extends over 13 amino acids. The CDR3 coding sequence is TGCAGTGCTCCCCCTGGGGGGAGAGATACGCAGTATTTT. It yields the protein CSAPPGGRDTQYF.

This chain links TRBV27 with TRBJ1-1; 7 positions agree with TRBD1. The germline V gene has CDR1 MNHEY and CDR2 SMNVEV (reference sequence). V was clipped by 8 bases and J by 4 bases; unmatched bases: 10. The CDR3 loop spans 14 amino acids. Here the CDR3 reads CASRNLDRATEAFF. The CDR3 DNA follows: TGTGCCAGCCGCAACTTAGACAGGGCCACTGAAGCTTTCTTT.

V usage is TRBV4-2 and J usage is TRBJ2-1; 12 positions match TRBD2. The length of the CDR3 is 17 residues. CDR1 is LGHNA and CDR2 is YNFKEQ in the germline V gene. The trim removed 3 bases at V and 3 bases at J, leaving 6 bases unmatched. CDR3 sequence reads: CASSHARTSGDYNEQFF. The CDR3 DNA reads as TGTGCCAGCAGCCACGCTAGGACTAGCGGGGACTACAATGAGCAGTTCTTC.

In its sample, this clonotype was seen a few times. A read error may account for a junction end that differs from germline. The chain joins TRBV7-7 to TRBJ1-4; weak D call: TRBD1 (5 bases). Germline CDR1 and CDR2: SSHAT and FNYEAQ (reference sequence). The CDR3 consists of 13 residues. The CDR3 loop reads CASSADSLAELFF. CDR3 DNA sequence: TGTGCTAGCAGCGCTGACAGTTTGGCGGAACTGTTTTTT.

This clonotype was counted many times. The chain uses TRBV5-1 and TRBJ2-1; D call uncertain. The CDR3 has 14 amino acids. Per the germline V gene, CDR1 is SGHRS and CDR2 is YFSETQ. Trimming shortened V by 0 bases and J by 3 bases, and 7 bases separated the two germline ends. This chain's CDR3 is CASSLVASYNEQFF. The CDR3 region has the DNA TGCGCCAGCAGCTTGGTGGCAAGCTACAATGAGCAGTTCTTC.

V gene TRBV7-6 combines with J gene TRBJ1-5, with 8 positions matching TRBD1. This CDR3 has 16 residues. CDR1 and CDR2 (germline): SGHVS, FNYEAQ. J was trimmed by 2 bases and V by 5 bases; bases with no gene match: 8. The CDR3 coding sequence is TGTGCCAGCAGCCCAAAAGACAGGGGTGGCAATCAGCCCCAGCATTTT. This sequence encodes CASSPKDRGGNQPQHF.

V gene TRBV7-2 combines with J gene TRBJ2-4; 12 nucleotides line up with TRBD2. Germline CDR1 SGHTA, CDR2 FQGNSA. V shed 5 bases and J 2 bases; nucleotides not matched to a gene: 4. This CDR3 contains 16 residues. The CDR3 spells CASSGGLAGTKNIQYF. In DNA form, the CDR3 reads TGTGCCAGCAGCGGGGGACTAGCGGGCACCAAAAACATTCAGTACTTC. The full variable domain, its missing parts supplied by reference TRBV7-2 and TRBJ2-4, is GAGVSQSPSNKVTEKGKDVELRCDPISGHTALYWYRQSLGQGLEFLIYFQGNSAPDKSGLPSDRFSAERTGGSVSTLTIQRTQQEDSAVYLCASSGGLAGTKNIQYFGAGTRLSVL.

This clonotype was recorded many times. This chain links TRBV5-1 with TRBJ2-3, with 9 bases matching TRBD2. V lost 1 base, J lost 3 bases, and 9 bases stayed unmatched. Germline loops: CDR1 SGHRS, CDR2 YFSETQ. The CDR3 runs 17 residues. CDR3 amino acids: CASSLTASGEPTDTQYF. In nucleotides, the CDR3 is TGCGCCAGCAGCTTGACTGCTAGCGGGGAACCAACAGATACGCAGTATTTT.